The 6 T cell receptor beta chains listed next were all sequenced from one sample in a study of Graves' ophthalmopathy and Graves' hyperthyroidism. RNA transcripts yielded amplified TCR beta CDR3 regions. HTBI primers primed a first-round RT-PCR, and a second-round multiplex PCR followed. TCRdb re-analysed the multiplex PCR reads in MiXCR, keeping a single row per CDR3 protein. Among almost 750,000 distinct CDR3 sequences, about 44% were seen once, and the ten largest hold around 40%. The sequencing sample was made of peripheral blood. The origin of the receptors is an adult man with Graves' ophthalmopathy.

The CDR3 is CASSDPGPGSHLGANVLTF. In DNA, the CDR3 is TGTGCCAGTAGCGACCCAGGTCCGGGTTCCCACTTGGGGGCCAACGTCCTGACTTTC. This chain connects TRBV19 to TRBJ2-6; D gene uncertain. Germline-derived CDR1 and CDR2 are LNHDA and SQIVND (reference sequence). This CDR3 is built from 19 residues. The V and J ends lost 6 bases and 4 bases respectively, with 25 bases between them.

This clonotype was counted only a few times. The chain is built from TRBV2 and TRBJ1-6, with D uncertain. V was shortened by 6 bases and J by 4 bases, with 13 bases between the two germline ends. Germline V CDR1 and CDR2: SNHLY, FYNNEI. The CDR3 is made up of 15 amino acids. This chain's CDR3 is CASRLRESYNSPLHF. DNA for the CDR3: TGTGCCAGCAGGTTGAGGGAGTCTTATAATTCACCCCTCCACTTT.

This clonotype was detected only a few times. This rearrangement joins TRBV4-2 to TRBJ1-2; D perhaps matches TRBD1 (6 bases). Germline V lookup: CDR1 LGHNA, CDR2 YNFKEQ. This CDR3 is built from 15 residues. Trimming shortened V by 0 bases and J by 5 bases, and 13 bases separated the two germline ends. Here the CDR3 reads CASSQELGQLYGYTF. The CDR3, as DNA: TGTGCCAGCAGCCAAGAGCTCGGACAGTTGTATGGCTACACCTTC.

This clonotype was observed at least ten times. The CDR3 DNA sequence: TGTGCCAGCAGTAGGGACAGGGGGAACCATAATTCACCCCTCCACTTT. Protein product: CASSRDRGNHNSPLHF. This sequence joins TRBV2 and TRBJ1-6; 11 bases match TRBD1. V dropped 5 bases and J dropped 5; count of bases not matched to a gene: 5. CDR1 is SNHLY, CDR2 FYNNEI, per germline. CDR3 length equals 16 residues.

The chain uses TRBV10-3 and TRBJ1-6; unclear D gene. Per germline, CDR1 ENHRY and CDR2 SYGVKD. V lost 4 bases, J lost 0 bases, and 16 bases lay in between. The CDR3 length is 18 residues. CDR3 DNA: TGTGCCATCAGTGCAGGCGGTGGACGAAGCTCCTATAATTCACCCCTCCACTTT. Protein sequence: CAISAGGGRSSYNSPLHF.

The CDR3 reads CASRRIVDTGELFF. In nucleotides, the CDR3 is TGTGCCAGCAGACGAATTGTGGATACCGGGGAGCTGTTTTTT. The rearrangement links TRBV25-1 to TRBJ2-2, with D unclear. CDR1 and CDR2 (germline): MGHDK, SYGVNS. V lost 6 bases, J lost 5 bases, and 13 bases lay in between. This CDR3 is 14 amino acids long.